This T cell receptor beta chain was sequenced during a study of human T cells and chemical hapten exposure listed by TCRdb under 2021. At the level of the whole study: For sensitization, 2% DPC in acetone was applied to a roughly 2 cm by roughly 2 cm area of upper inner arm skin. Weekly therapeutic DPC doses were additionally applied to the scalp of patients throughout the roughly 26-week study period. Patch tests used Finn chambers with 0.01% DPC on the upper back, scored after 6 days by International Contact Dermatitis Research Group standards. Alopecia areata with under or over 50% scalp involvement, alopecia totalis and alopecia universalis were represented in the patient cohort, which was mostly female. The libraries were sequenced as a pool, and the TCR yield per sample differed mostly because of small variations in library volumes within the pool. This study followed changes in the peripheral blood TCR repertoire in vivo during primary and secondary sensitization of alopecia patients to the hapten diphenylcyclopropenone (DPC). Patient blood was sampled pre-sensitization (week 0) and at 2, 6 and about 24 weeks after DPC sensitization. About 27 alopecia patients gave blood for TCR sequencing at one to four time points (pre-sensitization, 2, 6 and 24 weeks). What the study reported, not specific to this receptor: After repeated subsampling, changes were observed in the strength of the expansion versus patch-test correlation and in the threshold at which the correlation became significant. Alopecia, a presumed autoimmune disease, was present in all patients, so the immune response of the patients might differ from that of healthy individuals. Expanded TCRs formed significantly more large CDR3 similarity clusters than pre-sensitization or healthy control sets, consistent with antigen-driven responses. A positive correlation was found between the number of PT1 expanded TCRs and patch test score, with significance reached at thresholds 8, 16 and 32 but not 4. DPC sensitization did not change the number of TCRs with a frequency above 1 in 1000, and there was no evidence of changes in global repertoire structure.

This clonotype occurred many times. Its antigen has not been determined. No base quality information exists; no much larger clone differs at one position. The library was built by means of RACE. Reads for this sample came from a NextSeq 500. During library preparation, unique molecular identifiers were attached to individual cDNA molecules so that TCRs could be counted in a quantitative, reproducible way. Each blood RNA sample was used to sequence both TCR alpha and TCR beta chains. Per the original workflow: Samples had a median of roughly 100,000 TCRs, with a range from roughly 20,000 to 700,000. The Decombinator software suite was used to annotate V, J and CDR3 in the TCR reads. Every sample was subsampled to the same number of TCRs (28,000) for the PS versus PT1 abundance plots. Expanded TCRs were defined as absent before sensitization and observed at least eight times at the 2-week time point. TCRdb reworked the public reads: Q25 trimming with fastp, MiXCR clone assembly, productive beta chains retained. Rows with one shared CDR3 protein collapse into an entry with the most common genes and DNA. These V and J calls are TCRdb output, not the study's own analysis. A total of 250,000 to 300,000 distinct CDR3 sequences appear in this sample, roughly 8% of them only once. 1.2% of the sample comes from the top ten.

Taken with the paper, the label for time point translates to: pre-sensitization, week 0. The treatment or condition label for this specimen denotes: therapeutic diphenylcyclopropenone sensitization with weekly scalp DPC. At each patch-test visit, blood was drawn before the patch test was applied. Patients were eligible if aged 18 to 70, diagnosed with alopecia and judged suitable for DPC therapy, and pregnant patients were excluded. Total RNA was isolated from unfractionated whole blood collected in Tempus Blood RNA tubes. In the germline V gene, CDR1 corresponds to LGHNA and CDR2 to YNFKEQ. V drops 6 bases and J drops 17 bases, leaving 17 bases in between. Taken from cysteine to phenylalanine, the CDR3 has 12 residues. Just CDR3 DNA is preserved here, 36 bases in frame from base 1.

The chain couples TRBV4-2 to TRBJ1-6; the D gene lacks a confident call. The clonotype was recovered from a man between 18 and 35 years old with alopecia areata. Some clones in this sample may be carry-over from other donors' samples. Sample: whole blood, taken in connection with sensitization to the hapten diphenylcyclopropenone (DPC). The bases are TGTGCCAGCAGTCCAGGAACACTACCTTTCCACTTT. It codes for CASSPGTLPFHF.